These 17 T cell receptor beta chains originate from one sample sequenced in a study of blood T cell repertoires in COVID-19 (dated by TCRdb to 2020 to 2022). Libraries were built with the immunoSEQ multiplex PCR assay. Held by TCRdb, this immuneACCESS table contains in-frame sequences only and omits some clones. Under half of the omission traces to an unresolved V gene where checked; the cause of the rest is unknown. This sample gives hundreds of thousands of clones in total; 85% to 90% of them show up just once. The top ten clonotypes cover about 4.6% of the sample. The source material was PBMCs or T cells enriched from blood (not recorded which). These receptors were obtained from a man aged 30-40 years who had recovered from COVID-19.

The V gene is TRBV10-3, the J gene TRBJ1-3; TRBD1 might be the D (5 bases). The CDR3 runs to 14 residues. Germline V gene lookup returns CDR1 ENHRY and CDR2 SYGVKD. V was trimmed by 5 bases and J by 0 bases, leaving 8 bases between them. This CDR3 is CAISPGNSGNTIYF. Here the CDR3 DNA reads TGTGCCATCAGTCCAGGGAACTCTGGAAACACCATATATTTT.

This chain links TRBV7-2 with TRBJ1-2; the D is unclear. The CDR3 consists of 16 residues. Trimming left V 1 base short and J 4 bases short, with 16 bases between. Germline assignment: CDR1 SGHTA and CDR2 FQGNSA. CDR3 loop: CASSLVGSSSFYGYTF. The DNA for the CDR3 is TGTGCCAGCAGCTTAGTGGGCAGCTCATCCTTCTATGGCTACACCTTC.

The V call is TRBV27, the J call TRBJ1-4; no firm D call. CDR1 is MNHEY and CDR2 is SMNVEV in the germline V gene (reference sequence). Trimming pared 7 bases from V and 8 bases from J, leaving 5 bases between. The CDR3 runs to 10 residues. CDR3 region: CASMGEKLFF. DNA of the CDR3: TGTGCCAGCATGGGCGAAAAACTGTTTTTT.

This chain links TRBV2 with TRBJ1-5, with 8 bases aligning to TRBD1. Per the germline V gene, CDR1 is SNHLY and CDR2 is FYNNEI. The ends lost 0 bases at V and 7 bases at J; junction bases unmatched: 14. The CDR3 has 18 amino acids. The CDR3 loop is CASSEADRGFMAIQPQHF. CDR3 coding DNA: TGTGCCAGCAGTGAAGCCGACAGGGGTTTCATGGCGATACAGCCCCAGCATTTT.

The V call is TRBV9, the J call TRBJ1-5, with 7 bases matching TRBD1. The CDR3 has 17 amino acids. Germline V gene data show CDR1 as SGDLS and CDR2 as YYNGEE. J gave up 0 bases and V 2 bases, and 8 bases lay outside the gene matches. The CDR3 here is CASSVGQQVHSNQPQHF. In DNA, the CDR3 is TGTGCCAGCAGCGTGGGACAGCAGGTGCATAGCAATCAGCCCCAGCATTTT.

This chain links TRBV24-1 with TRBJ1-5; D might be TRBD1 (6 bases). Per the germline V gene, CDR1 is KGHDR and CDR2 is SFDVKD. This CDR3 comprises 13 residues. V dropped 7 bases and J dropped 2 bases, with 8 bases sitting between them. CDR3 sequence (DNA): TGTGCCACCAGACAGGGCGGCAATCAGCCCCAGCATTTT. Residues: CATRQGGNQPQHF.

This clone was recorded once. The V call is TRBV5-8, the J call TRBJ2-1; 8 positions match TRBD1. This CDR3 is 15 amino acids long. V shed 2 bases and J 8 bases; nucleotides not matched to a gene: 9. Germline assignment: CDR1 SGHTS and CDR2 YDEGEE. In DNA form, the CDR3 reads TGTGCCAGCAGCTTCGACAGGGGCAAAGGGGATGAGCAGTTCTTC. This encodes CASSFDRGKGDEQFF. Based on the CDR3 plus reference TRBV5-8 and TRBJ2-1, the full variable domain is EAGVTQSPTHLIKTRGQQATLRCSPISGHTSVYWYQQALGLGLQFLLWYDEGEERNRGNFPPRFSGRQFPNYSSELNVNALELEDSALYLCASSFDRGKGDEQFFGPGTRLTVL.

The DNA for the CDR3 is TGCGCCAGCAGCCAAGCGGACAGGGGGACCGGGGAGCTGTTTTTT. It encodes CASSQADRGTGELFF. The chain recombines TRBV4-1 with TRBJ2-2; 10 nucleotides line up with TRBD1. Germline values: CDR1 MGHRA, CDR2 YSYEKL. The CDR3 totals 15 residues. V lost 1 base, J lost 5 bases, and 1 base stayed unmatched.

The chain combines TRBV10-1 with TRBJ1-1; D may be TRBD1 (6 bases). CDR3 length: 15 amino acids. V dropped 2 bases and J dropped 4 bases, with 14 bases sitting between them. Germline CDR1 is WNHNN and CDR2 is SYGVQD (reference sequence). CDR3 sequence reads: CASSEGTEGVTEAFF. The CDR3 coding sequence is TGCGCCAGCAGTGAGGGTACAGAGGGGGTCACTGAAGCTTTCTTT.

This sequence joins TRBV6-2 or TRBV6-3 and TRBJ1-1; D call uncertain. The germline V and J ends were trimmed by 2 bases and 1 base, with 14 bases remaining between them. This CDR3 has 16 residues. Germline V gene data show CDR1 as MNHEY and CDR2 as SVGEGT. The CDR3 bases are TGTGCCAGCAGTTACGGGTGGCAGGTGACGAACACTGAAGCTTTCTTT. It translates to CASSYGWQVTNTEAFF.

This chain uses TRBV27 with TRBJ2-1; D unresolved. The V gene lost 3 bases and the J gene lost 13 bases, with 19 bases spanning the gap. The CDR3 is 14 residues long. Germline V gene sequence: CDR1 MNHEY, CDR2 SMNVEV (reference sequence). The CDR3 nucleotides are TGTGCCAGCAGTTTCACCCCGTGGAGCCGCAGTCAGTTCTTC. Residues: CASSFTPWSRSQFF.

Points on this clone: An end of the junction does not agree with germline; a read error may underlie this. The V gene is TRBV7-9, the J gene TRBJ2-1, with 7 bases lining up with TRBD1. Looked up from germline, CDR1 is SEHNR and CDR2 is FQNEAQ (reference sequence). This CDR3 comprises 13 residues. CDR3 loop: CASSPALIRDSVF. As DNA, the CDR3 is TGTGCCAGCAGCCCCGCTCTGATCCGGGACAGCGTCTTC.

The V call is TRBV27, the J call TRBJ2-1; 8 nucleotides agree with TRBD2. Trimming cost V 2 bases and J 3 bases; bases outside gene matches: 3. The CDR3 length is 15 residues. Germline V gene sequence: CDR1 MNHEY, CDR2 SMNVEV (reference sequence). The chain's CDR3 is CASSLAGGLYNEQFF. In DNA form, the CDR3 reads TGTGCCAGCAGTTTAGCGGGGGGCCTCTACAATGAGCAGTTCTTC.

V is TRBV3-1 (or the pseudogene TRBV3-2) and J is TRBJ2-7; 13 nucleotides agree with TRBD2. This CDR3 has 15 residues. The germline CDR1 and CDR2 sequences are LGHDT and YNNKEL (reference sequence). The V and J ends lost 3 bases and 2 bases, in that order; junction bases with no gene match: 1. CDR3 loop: CASSQGLAGTYEQYF. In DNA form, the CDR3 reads TGTGCCAGCAGCCAGGGACTAGCGGGGACCTACGAGCAGTACTTC.

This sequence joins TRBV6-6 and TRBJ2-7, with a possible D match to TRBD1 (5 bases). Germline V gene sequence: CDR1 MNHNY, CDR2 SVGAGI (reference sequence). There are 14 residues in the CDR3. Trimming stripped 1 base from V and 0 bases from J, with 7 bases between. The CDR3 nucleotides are TGTGCCAGCAGTTACTTTGACAGCTCCTACGAGCAGTACTTC. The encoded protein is CASSYFDSSYEQYF.

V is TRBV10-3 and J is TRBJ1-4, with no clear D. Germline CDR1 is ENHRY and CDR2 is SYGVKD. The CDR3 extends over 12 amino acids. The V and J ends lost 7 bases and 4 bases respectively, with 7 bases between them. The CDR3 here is CAIIQDNEKLFF. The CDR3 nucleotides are TGTGCCATCATTCAGGATAATGAAAAACTGTTTTTT.

The CDR3 sequence: CASRNGVVGDEQFF. CDR3 sequence (DNA): TGTGCCAGCAGGAACGGGGTAGTTGGGGATGAGCAGTTCTTC. The chain has TRBV6-5 and TRBJ2-1; maybe TRBD2 (5 bases). CDR3 length: 14 residues. Trimming removed 6 bases from V and 8 bases from J, with 17 bases in between. Germline CDR1 and CDR2: MNHEY and SVGAGI.